The 21 T cell receptor beta chains given below trace back to one sample, sequenced in a study of T cells in severe cutaneous drug reactions. Carbamazepine had induced Stevens-Johnson syndrome or toxic epidermal necrolysis in the sequenced donors. Bulk and single-cell libraries used iRepertoire multiplex PCR with TCR subtype-specific primers. Reprocessing the multiplex PCR reads, TCRdb reports a single entry for every CDR3 protein and omits DNA. The table for this sample gives around 2,500 distinct CDR3 sequences. The specimen sequenced was cells from a skin blister. The receptors stem from a human donor with toxic epidermal necrolysis, a severe cutaneous drug reaction.

Measured by frequency, this clonotype is medium-sized. J is TRBJ2-7 and V is TRBV19. Germline V lookup: CDR1 LNHDA, CDR2 SQIVND (reference sequence). This CDR3 is built from 15 residues. The CDR3 is CASSMRLNHHYEQYF.

This clonotype is classed as medium-sized by frequency. V is TRBV27 and J is TRBJ2-7. CDR3 length equals 12 residues. The germline gives CDR1 MNHEY, CDR2 SMNVEV (reference sequence). The CDR3 protein is CASSPSVGEQYF.

This rearrangement joins TRBV6-6 to TRBJ1-2; TCRdb names TRBD1, which stays unverified in the absence of DNA. Germline CDR1 reads MNHNY; CDR2 reads SVGAGI (reference sequence). This CDR3 is built from 16 residues. CDR3 in amino acids: CASRNFNRDVNYGYTF.

V and J are TRBV2 and TRBJ2-3. Germline V gives CDR1 SNHLY, CDR2 FYNNEI. The CDR3 runs 13 residues. The chain's CDR3 is CASSESQSSGQYF. The variable domain in full, with the rest retrieved from reference TRBV2 and TRBJ2-3, is EPEVTQTPSHQVTQMGQEVILRCVPISNHLYFYWYRQILGQKVEFLVSFYNNEISEKSEIFDDQFSVERPDGSNFTLKIRSTKLEDSAMYFCASSESQSSGQYFGPGTRLTVL.

J is TRBJ2-7 and V is TRBV2; TCRdb lists TRBD1, though no DNA is available to test this call. CDR1 and CDR2 (germline): SNHLY, FYNNEI. The CDR3 sequence is 14 residues long. CDR3 amino acids: CASSEWQGAYEQYF.

The genes are TRBV2 and TRBJ1-2; TCRdb names TRBD1, which stays unverified in the absence of DNA. The CDR3 is 15 residues long. CDR1 is SNHLY, CDR2 FYNNEI, per germline. CDR3 residues: CASSEIGTESYGYTF.

The chain is built from TRBV19 and TRBJ2-1; the TCRdb D gene call, TRBD1, has no DNA to confirm it. The CDR3 consists of 13 residues. CDR1 and CDR2 (germline): LNHDA, SQIVND (reference sequence). This CDR3 reads CASMHRSYNEQFF.

By frequency, this clonotype is medium-sized. The V call is TRBV7-9, the J call TRBJ2-7; TCRdb's D call of TRBD1 is untestable without DNA. Germline lookup yields CDR1 SEHNR and CDR2 FQNEAQ (reference sequence). The CDR3 extends over 13 amino acids. The CDR3 spells CASSSTLSWEQYF.

The chain links TRBV2 to TRBJ2-7; absent DNA, TCRdb's TRBD1 call cannot be checked. CDR3 length: 14 residues. Germline values: CDR1 SNHLY, CDR2 FYNNEI. The CDR3 is CASTDRDRTYEQYF.

The chain uses TRBV2 and TRBJ1-5. The germline CDR1 and CDR2 sequences are SNHLY and FYNNEI. There are 14 residues in the CDR3. This CDR3 is CASSDGGSNQPQHF.

The genes are TRBV12-3 or TRBV12-4 and TRBJ1-2; TCRdb picks TRBD1, but there is no DNA to check that call. The CDR3 covers 16 residues. CDR3 sequence reads: CASSLGVGRGGYGYTF.

This clonotype is large by frequency. This sequence joins TRBV6-5 and TRBJ2-3. The CDR3 has 13 amino acids. CDR1 is MNHEY, CDR2 SVGAGI, per germline. This CDR3 reads CASSYSSTDTQYF.

The genes are TRBV9 and TRBJ1-1. This CDR3 region has 15 residues. Germline CDR1 SGDLS, CDR2 YYNGEE. The CDR3: CASSAEGQMNTEAFF. Together with reference TRBV9 and TRBJ1-1, the CDR3 gives the full variable domain: DSGVTQTPKHLITATGQRVTLRCSPRSGDLSVYWYQQSLDQGLQFLIQYYNGEERAKGNILERFSAQQFPDLHSELNLSSLELGDSALYFCASSAEGQMNTEAFFGQGTRLTVV.

According to its frequency, this clonotype is medium-sized. V and J are TRBV25-1 and TRBJ1-6. The CDR3 runs to 15 residues. Looked up from germline, CDR1 is MGHDK and CDR2 is SYGVNS. CDR3 region: CASRPGSSYNSPLHF.

Its frequency marks this clonotype as medium-sized. The J gene is TRBJ1-1, the V gene TRBV27. Germline assignment: CDR1 MNHEY and CDR2 SMNVEV (reference sequence). CDR3 length: 13 residues. The CDR3 reads CASSPREGTEAFF.

J is TRBJ2-1 and V is TRBV7-9; TCRdb's D call, TRBD2, is unchecked because there is no DNA. Germline V lookup: CDR1 SEHNR, CDR2 FQNEAQ (reference sequence). CDR3 length: 15 residues. CDR3 region: CASSSPGLVYNEQFF. Full variable domain (missing parts from reference TRBV7-9 and TRBJ2-1): DTGVSQNPRHKITKRGQNVTFRCDPISEHNRLYWYRQTLGQGPEFLTYFQNEAQLEKSRLLSDRFSAERPKGSFSTLEIQRTEQGDSAMYLCASSSPGLVYNEQFFGPGTRLTVL.

This sequence joins TRBV29-1 and TRBJ1-2; TCRdb returns TRBD1, unconfirmable since there is no DNA. Germline lookup yields CDR1 SQVTM and CDR2 ANQGSEA. The CDR3 runs to 16 residues. The CDR3 region is CSVFTSGQDTFYGYTF.

This clonotype is labeled medium-sized based on frequency. The chain has TRBV6-5 and TRBJ2-1; the TCRdb D gene call, TRBD1, has no DNA to confirm it. This CDR3 spans 12 amino acids. Germline V lookup: CDR1 MNHEY, CDR2 SVGAGI. The CDR3 protein is CASSLGGNEQFF.

The chain combines TRBV2 with TRBJ2-3; checking the TCRdb D call of TRBD1 is not possible without DNA. The CDR3 extends over 12 amino acids. CDR1 is SNHLY and CDR2 is FYNNEI in the germline V gene. CDR3 region: CASTGTTDTQYF.

This sequence joins TRBV4-1 and TRBJ1-5. CDR1 MGHRA and CDR2 YSYEKL come from the germline V gene. The length of the CDR3 is 14 residues. CDR3 residues: CASSQVGLNQPQHF.

The CDR3 is CASSYADRASTDTQYF. This chain links TRBV6-5 with TRBJ2-3. The germline V gene has CDR1 MNHEY and CDR2 SVGAGI. CDR3 length: 16 residues.